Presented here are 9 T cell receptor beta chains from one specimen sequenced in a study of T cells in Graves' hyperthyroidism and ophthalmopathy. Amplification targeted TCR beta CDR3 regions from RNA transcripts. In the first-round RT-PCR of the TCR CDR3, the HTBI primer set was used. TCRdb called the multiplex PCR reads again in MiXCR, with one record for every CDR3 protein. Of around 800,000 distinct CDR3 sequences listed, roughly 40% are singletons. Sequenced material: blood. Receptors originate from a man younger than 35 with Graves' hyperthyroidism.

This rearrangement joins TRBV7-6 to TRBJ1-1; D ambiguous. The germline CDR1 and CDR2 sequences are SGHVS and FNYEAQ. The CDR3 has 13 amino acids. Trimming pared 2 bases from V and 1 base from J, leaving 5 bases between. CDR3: CASSLMKNTEAFF. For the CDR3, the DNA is TGTGCCAGCAGCTTAATGAAGAACACTGAAGCTTTCTTT.

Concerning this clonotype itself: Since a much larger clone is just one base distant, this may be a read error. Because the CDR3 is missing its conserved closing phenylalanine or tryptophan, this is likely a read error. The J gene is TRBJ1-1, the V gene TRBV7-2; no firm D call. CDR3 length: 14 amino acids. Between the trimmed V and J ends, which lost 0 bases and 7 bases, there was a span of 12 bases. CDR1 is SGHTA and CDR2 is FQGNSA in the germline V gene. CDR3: CASSLATGYGEAFL. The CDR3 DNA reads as TGTGCCAGCAGCTTAGCGACGGGGTATGGTGAAGCTTTCCTT.

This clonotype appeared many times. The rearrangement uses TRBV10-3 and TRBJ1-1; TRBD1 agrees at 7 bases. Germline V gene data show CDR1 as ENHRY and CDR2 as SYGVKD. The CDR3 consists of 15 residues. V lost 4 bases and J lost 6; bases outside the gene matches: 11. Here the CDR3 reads CAISGIAGGAPEAFF. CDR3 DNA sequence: TGTGCCATCAGTGGGATTGCAGGGGGGGCACCTGAAGCTTTCTTT.

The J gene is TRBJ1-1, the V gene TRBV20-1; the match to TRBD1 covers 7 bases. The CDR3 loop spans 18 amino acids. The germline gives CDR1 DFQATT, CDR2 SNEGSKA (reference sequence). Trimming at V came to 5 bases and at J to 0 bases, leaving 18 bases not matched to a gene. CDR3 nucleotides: TGCAGTGCTTTCAGAAACCGGGACAGTTATCTAATGAACACTGAAGCTTTCTTT. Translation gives CSAFRNRDSYLMNTEAFF.

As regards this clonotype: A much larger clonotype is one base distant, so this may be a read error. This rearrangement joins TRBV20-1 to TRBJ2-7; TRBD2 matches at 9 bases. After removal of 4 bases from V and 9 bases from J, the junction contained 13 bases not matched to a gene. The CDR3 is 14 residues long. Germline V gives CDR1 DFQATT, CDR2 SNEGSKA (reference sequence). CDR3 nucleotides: TGCAGTGCTAAACCGGGACTAGCAGGCCACGGGCAGTACTTC. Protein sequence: CSAKPGLAGHGQYF.

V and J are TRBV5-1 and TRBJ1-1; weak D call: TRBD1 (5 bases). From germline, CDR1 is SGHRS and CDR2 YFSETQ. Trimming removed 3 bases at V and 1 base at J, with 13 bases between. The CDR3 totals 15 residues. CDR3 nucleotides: TGCGCCAGCAGCTGGAGGGGAGGAAAGAACACTGAAGCTTTCTTT. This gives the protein CASSWRGGKNTEAFF.

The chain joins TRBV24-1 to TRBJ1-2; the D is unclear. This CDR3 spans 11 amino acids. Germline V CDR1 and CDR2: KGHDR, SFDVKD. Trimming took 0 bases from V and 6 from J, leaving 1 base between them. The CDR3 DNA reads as TGTGCCACCAGTGATTTGCATGGCTACACCTTC. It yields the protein CATSDLHGYTF.

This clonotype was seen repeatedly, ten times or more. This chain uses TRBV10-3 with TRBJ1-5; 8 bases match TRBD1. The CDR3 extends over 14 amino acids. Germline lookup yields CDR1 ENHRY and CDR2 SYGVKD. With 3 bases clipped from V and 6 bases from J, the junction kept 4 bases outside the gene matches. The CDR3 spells CAISDRQGTQPQHF. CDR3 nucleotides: TGTGCCATCAGTGATCGACAGGGGACTCAGCCCCAGCATTTT.

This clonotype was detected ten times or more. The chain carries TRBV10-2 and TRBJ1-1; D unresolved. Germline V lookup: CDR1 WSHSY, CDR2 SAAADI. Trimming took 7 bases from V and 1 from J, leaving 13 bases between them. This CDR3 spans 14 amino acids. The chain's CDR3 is CASKMDLGNTEAFF. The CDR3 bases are TGCGCCAGCAAGATGGACCTGGGGAACACTGAAGCTTTCTTT.